Each of the 21 T cell receptor beta chains below was sequenced from the same sample in a study of blood T cell repertoires in COVID-19. Here immunoSEQ multiplex PCR was the method, and the copy in TCRdb shows in-frame clones only, minus some. The table records tens of thousands of clones, roughly 80% of them present only once. The sample consisted of peripheral blood. These receptors were taken from a woman aged 80 or older with acute or convalescent COVID-19.

CDR3 amino acids: CASSLSDSNTEAFF. CDR3 coding DNA: TGTGCCAGCAGTTTATCGGACAGTAACACTGAAGCTTTCTTT. The chain employs TRBV27 and TRBJ1-1, with D tentatively TRBD1 (6 bases). V was trimmed by 0 bases and J by 2 bases, leaving 7 bases between them. Germline V gene sequence: CDR1 MNHEY, CDR2 SMNVEV (reference sequence). There are 14 residues in the CDR3.

The V gene is TRBV2, the J gene TRBJ2-7; 10 bases align to TRBD1. CDR3 size: 14 residues. V trimming: 4 bases; J trimming: 6 bases; junction bases outside the gene matches: 6. CDR1 and CDR2 from the germline V gene are SNHLY and FYNNEI. The CDR3 nucleotides are TGTGCCAGCAGTGTACAGGGACAGGGGCTCGAGCAGTACTTC. Its protein is CASSVQGQGLEQYF.

V and J are TRBV5-5 and TRBJ1-5; the match to TRBD1 covers 9 bases. The CDR3 length is 15 residues. Trimming took 4 bases from V and 6 from J; bases not matched to a gene: 8. CDR1 is SGHKS and CDR2 is YYEKEE in the germline V gene (reference sequence). The chain's CDR3 is CASSMTDRGGQPQHF. In nucleotides, the CDR3 is TGTGCCAGCAGCATGACGGACAGGGGTGGTCAGCCCCAGCATTTT.

This chain connects TRBV3-1 (or the pseudogene TRBV3-2) to TRBJ2-7, with TRBD1 as a possible D gene (5 bases). The CDR3 contains 14 residues. Trimming shortened V by 0 bases and J by 3 bases, and 9 bases separated the two germline ends. Germline assignment: CDR1 LGHDT and CDR2 YNNKEL (reference sequence). This chain's CDR3 is CASSQDGAFYEQYF. The CDR3 coding sequence is TGTGCCAGCAGCCAAGATGGGGCTTTCTACGAGCAGTACTTC.

The genes are TRBV10-3 and TRBJ2-1; 8 bases fit TRBD2. The germline V gene encodes CDR1 ENHRY and CDR2 SYGVKD. After removal of 5 bases from V and 0 bases from J, the junction contained 6 bases not matched to a gene. The CDR3 has 16 residues. The CDR3 is CAISPLSGGSYNEQFF. The CDR3 DNA reads as TGTGCCATCAGTCCCCTCAGCGGGGGCTCCTACAATGAGCAGTTCTTC.

This chain connects TRBV6-2 or TRBV6-3 to TRBJ1-2, with TRBD1 matching 12 bases. The germline V gene has CDR1 MNHEY and CDR2 SVGEGT. CDR3 length: 14 amino acids. Trimming took 6 bases from V and 4 from J; bases not matched to a gene: 3. CDR3 loop: CASSTGQGAYGYTF. The CDR3 nucleotides are TGTGCCAGCAGCACGGGACAGGGGGCCTATGGCTACACCTTC.

V and J are TRBV2 and TRBJ2-5; possible D gene TRBD2, 5 bases. Trimming removed 6 bases from V and 2 bases from J, with 19 bases in between. The CDR3 loop spans 16 amino acids. Germline CDR1 reads SNHLY; CDR2 reads FYNNEI. In nucleotides, the CDR3 is TGTGCCAGCAGGGACCGGGAACAGATCTTACAAGAGACCCAGTACTTC. It translates to CASRDREQILQETQYF.

The chain uses TRBV6-2 or TRBV6-3 and TRBJ1-1; 9 bases are a match to TRBD1. V dropped 4 bases and J dropped 3; count of bases not matched to a gene: 15. The CDR3 consists of 18 residues. CDR1 and CDR2 from the germline V gene are MNHEY and SVGEGT. CDR3 sequence (DNA): TGTGCCAGCAGTTGGGAGACCGGGACAGGGTCTCGGGACACTGAAGCTTTCTTT. Its translation: CASSWETGTGSRDTEAFF.

The J gene is TRBJ1-3, the V gene TRBV6-5; 9 bases agree with TRBD1. V lost 0 bases and J lost 2; bases outside the gene matches: 2. Germline CDR1 reads MNHEY; CDR2 reads SVGAGI. The CDR3 spans 16 residues. The CDR3 sequence: CASSYSRTGAGNTIYF. CDR3 in DNA: TGTGCCAGCAGTTACTCGAGGACAGGGGCTGGAAACACCATATATTTT.

The genes are TRBV27 and TRBJ1-5, with a possible D match to TRBD1 (5 bases). Trimming took off 5 bases at V and 6 bases at J, with 11 bases between the two ends. This CDR3 is built from 13 residues. The germline V gene encodes CDR1 MNHEY and CDR2 SMNVEV (reference sequence). CDR3 region: CASSGTGVQPQHF. In DNA, the CDR3 is TGTGCCAGCAGTGGGACGGGGGTTCAGCCCCAGCATTTT.

This chain links TRBV5-4 with TRBJ2-2; weak D call: TRBD2 (6 bases). The V gene's germline CDR1 is SGHNT and CDR2 YYREEE (reference sequence). This CDR3 has 13 amino acids. Trimming stripped 4 bases from V and 6 bases from J, with 10 bases between. As DNA, the CDR3 is TGTGCCAGCAGCCCGGCGGGGCCCGGGGAGCTGTTTTTT. Translation gives CASSPAGPGELFF.

The chain has TRBV27 and TRBJ2-7; D may be TRBD2 (7 bases). Germline values: CDR1 MNHEY, CDR2 SMNVEV (reference sequence). The CDR3 is 15 residues long. V was trimmed by 4 bases and J by 1 base, leaving 14 bases between them. The CDR3 here is CASSSRGGASYEQYF. CDR3 DNA sequence: TGTGCCAGCAGTTCCCGTGGGGGGGCATCCTACGAGCAGTACTTC.

V usage is TRBV2 and J usage is TRBJ1-1; 9 nucleotides align to TRBD1. J lost 4 bases, V lost 5 bases, and 2 bases had no gene match. Germline loops: CDR1 SNHLY, CDR2 FYNNEI. The CDR3 runs to 13 residues. The CDR3 coding sequence is TGTGCCAGCAGTTTGACAGGGGGCACTGAAGCTTTCTTT. As protein: CASSLTGGTEAFF.

This clone was counted only a few times. The genes are TRBV7-9 and TRBJ1-5, with 8 bases fitting TRBD1. The CDR3 has 13 residues. The trim removed 5 bases at V and 4 bases at J, leaving 1 base unmatched. The germline V gene encodes CDR1 SEHNR and CDR2 FQNEAQ (reference sequence). The CDR3 is CASSQGANQPQHF. The DNA of the CDR3 is TGTGCCAGCAGCCAGGGGGCAAATCAGCCCCAGCATTTT.

By frequency in the sample, this clone is medium-sized. The V gene is TRBV7-9, the J gene TRBJ2-3, with TRBD1 identical over 7 bases. Germline lookup yields CDR1 SEHNR and CDR2 FQNEAQ (reference sequence). V lost 6 bases to trimming and J lost 7 bases; unmatched junction nucleotides: 13. The CDR3 is made up of 15 amino acids. CDR3 sequence reads: CASSSTGVIGHTQYF. DNA of the CDR3: TGTGCCAGCAGTTCTACAGGGGTAATTGGTCATACGCAGTATTTT.

The chain employs TRBV3-1 (or the pseudogene TRBV3-2) and TRBJ2-2; D uncertain. CDR1 and CDR2 (germline): LGHDT, YNNKEL (reference sequence). The CDR3 extends over 13 amino acids. The V end lost 1 base, the J end lost 5 bases, and 5 bases lay between the germline ends. This CDR3 reads CASSQVSTGELFF. The CDR3 DNA follows: TGTGCCAGCAGCCAAGTCTCGACCGGGGAGCTGTTTTTT.

Comment on this clone: This specimen includes other DNA sequences encoding the same CDR3. This sequence joins TRBV5-1 and TRBJ2-2, with D possibly being TRBD1 (6 bases). CDR1 SGHRS and CDR2 YFSETQ come from the germline V gene. Trimming pared 5 bases from V and 4 bases from J, leaving 18 bases between. The CDR3 extends over 16 amino acids. Here the CDR3 reads CASSLGHGSGTGELFF. The CDR3 DNA reads as TGCGCCAGCAGTCTGGGACACGGCTCGGGCACCGGGGAGCTGTTTTTT.

The J gene is TRBJ2-6, the V gene TRBV19, with TRBD1 matching 8 bases. Germline V gene sequence: CDR1 LNHDA, CDR2 SQIVND (reference sequence). The CDR3 runs 18 residues. Trimming at V came to 7 bases and at J to 0 bases, leaving 11 bases not matched to a gene. The CDR3 reads CASKWTGLGLSGANVLTF. The CDR3 DNA sequence: TGTGCCAGTAAATGGACAGGGCTAGGACTCTCTGGGGCCAACGTCCTGACTTTC.

The CDR3 DNA sequence: TGCAGCGTTGGGGGGACTAGCGGATCCAATGAGCAGTTCTTC. Translating it yields CSVGGTSGSNEQFF. This chain connects TRBV29-1 to TRBJ2-1, with 11 bases that match TRBD2. Losses at the gene ends were 4 bases for V and 6 bases for J; bases not matched to a gene: 5. Germline CDR1 SQVTM, CDR2 ANQGSEA. The CDR3 runs to 14 residues.

The rearrangement joins TRBV4-1 to TRBJ2-3, with 9 nucleotides matching TRBD1. There are 19 residues in the CDR3. Germline-derived CDR1 and CDR2 are MGHRA and YSYEKL. Trimming cost V 0 bases and J 0 bases; bases outside gene matches: 10. As DNA, the CDR3 is TGCGCCAGCAGCCAAGAAAGCCAGAGCGGGACAGGGAGCACAGATACGCAGTATTTT. Translating it yields CASSQESQSGTGSTDTQYF.

This clone was counted a few times. The chain carries TRBV6-6 and TRBJ1-1; D might be TRBD1 (6 bases). Trimming cost V 6 bases and J 3 bases, with 14 bases left between them. Germline CDR1 reads MNHNY; CDR2 reads SVGAGI (reference sequence). The CDR3 extends over 14 amino acids. The CDR3 loop reads CASRPRAGDTEAFF. The DNA for the CDR3 is TGTGCCAGCAGGCCGCGGGCAGGGGACACTGAAGCTTTCTTT.